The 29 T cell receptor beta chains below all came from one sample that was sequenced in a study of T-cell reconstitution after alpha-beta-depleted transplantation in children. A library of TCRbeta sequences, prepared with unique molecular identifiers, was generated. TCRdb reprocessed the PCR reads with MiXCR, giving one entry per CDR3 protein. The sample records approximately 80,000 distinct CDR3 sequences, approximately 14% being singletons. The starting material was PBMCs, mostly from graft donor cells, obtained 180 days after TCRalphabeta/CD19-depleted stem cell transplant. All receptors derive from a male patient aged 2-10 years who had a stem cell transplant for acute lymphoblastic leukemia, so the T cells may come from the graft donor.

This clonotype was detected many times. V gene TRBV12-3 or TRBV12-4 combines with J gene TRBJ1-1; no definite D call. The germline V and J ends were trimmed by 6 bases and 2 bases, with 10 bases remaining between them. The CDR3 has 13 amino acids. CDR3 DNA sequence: TGTGCCAGCAGCCTCATGATAAACACTGAAGCTTTCTTT. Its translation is CASSLMINTEAFF.

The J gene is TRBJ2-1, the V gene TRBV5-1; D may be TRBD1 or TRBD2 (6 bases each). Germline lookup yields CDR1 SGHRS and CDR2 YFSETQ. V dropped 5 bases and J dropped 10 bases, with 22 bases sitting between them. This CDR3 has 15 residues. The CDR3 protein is CASSGGQGPSMEQFF. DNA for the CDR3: TGCGCCAGCAGTGGAGGGCAGGGGCCCTCCATGGAGCAGTTCTTC.

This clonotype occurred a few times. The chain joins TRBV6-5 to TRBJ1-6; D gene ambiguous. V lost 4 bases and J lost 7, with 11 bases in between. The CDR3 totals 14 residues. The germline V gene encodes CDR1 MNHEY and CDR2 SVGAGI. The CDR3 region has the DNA TGTGCCAGCAGTTTGACGGGCAGCAATTCACCCCTCCACTTT. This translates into CASSLTGSNSPLHF.

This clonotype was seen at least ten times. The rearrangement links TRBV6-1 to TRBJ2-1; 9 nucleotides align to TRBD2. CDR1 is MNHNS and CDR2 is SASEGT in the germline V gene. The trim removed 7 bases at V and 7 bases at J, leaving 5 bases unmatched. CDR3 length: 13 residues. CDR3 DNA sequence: TGTGCCAGCAAAGCGGGAGGAGGGAATGAGCAGTTCTTC. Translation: CASKAGGGNEQFF.

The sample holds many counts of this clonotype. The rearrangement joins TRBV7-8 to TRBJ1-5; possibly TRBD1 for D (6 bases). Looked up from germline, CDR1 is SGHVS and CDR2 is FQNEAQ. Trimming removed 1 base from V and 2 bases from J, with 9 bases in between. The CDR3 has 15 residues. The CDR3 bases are TGTGCCAGCAGCTTAGGGGGGCTAGGCAATCAGCCCCAGCATTTT. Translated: CASSLGGLGNQPQHF.

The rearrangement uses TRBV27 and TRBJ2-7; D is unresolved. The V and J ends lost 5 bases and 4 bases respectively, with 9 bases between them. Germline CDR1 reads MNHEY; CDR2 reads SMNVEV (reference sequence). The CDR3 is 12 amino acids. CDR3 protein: CASSPSRYEQYF. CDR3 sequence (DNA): TGTGCCAGCAGTCCCTCCAGGTACGAGCAGTACTTC.

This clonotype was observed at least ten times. In DNA form, the CDR3 reads TGCAGTGCTAGAGGTGGGACAGGGCGCTACGAGCAGTACTTC. Protein sequence: CSARGGTGRYEQYF. The chain has TRBV20-1 and TRBJ2-7, with 9 nucleotides matching TRBD1. The V and J ends lost 1 base and 3 bases, in that order; junction bases with no gene match: 4. Per the germline V gene, CDR1 is DFQATT and CDR2 is SNEGSKA (reference sequence). This CDR3 region has 14 residues.

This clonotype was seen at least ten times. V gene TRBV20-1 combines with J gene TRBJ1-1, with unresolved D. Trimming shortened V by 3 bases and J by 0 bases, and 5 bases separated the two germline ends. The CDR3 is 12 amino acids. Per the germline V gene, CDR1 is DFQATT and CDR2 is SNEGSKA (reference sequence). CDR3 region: CSASTLNTEAFF. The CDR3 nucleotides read TGCAGTGCTAGTACTCTGAACACTGAAGCTTTCTTT.

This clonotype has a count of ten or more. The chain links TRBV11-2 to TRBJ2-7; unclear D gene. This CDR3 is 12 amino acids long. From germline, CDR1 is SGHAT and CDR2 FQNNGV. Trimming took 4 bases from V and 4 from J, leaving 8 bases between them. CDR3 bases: TGTGCCAGCAGCTCTCTGAGGTACGAGCAGTACTTC. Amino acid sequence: CASSSLRYEQYF.

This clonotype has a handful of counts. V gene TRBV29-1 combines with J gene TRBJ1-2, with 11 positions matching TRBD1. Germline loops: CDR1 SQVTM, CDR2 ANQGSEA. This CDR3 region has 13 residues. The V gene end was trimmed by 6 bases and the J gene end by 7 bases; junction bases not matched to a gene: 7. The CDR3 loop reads CSVRDRGASGYTF. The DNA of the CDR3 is TGCAGCGTGCGGGACAGGGGGGCAAGTGGCTACACCTTC.

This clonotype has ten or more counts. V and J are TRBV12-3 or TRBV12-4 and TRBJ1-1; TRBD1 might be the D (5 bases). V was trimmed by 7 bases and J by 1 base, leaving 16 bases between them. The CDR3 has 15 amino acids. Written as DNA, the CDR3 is TGTGCCAGCACCCCTCCTGGGGGAGGGAACACTGAAGCTTTCTTT. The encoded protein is CASTPPGGGNTEAFF.

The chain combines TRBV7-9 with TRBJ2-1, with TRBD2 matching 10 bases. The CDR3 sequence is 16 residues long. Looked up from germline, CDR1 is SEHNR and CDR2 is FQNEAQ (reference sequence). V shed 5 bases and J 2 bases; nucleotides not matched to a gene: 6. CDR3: CASSPRTSGPYNEQFF. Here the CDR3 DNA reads TGTGCCAGCAGCCCCCGGACTAGCGGCCCCTACAATGAGCAGTTCTTC.

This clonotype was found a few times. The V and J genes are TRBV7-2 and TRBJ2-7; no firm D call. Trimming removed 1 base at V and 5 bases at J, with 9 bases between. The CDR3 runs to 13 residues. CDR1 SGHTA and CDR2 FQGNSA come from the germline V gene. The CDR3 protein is CASSLGLRDEQYF. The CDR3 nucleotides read TGTGCCAGCAGCTTAGGCCTCCGCGACGAGCAGTACTTC.

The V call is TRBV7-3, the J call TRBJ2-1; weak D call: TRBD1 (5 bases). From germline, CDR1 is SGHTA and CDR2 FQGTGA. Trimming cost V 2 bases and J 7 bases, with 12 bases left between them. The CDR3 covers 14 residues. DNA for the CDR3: TGTGCCAGCAGCTTATCCAGGGTCGGGAATGAGCAGTTCTTC. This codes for CASSLSRVGNEQFF.

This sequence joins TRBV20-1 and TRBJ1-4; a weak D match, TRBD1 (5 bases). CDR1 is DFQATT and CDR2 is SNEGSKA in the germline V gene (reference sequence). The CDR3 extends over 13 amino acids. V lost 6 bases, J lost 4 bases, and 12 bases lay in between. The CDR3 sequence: CSAARQRNEKLFF. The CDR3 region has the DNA TGCAGTGCGGCGAGACAGCGTAATGAAAAACTGTTTTTT.

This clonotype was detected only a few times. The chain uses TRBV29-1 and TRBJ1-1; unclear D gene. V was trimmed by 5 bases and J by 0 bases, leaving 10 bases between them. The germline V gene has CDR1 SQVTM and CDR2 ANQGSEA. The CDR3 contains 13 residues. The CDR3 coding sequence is TGCAGCGTTAGTGGAATGATGAACACTGAAGCTTTCTTT. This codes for CSVSGMMNTEAFF.

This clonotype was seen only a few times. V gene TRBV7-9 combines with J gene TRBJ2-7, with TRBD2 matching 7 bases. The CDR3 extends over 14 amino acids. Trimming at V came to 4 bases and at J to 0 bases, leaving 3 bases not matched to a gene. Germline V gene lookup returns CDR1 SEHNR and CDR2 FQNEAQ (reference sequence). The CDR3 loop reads CASSSGRISYEQYF. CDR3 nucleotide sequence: TGTGCCAGCAGCTCCGGGAGGATCTCCTACGAGCAGTACTTC.

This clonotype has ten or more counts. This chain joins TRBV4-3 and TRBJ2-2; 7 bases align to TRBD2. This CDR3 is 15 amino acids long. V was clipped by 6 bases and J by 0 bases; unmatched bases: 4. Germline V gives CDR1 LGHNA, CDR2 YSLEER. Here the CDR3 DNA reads TGCGCCAGCAGGTCTAGCGGCTCGAACACCGGGGAGCTGTTTTTT. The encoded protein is CASRSSGSNTGELFF.

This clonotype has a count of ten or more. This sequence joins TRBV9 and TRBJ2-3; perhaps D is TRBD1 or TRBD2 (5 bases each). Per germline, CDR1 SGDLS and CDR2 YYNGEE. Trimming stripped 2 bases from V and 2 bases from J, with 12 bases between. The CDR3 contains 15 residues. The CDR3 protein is CASSVSGPHTDTQYF. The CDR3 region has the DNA TGTGCCAGCAGCGTTTCGGGACCCCACACAGATACGCAGTATTTT.

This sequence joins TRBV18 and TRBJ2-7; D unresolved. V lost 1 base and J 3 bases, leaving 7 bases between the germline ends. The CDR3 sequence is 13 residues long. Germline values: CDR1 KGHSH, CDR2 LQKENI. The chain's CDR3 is CASSPQESYEQYF. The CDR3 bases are TGTGCCAGCTCACCACAGGAAAGCTACGAGCAGTACTTC.

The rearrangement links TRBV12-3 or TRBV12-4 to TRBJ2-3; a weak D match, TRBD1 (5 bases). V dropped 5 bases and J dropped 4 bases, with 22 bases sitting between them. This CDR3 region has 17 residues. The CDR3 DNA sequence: TGTGCCAGCAGTCCGGGCCAGGGATCTGGGCCCGCAGATACGCAGTATTTT. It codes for CASSPGQGSGPADTQYF.

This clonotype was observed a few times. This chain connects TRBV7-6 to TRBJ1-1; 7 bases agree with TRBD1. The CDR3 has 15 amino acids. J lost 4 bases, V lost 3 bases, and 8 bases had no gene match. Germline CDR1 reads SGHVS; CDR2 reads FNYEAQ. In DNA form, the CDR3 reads TGTGCCAGCAGCTTTCGCGGCAGGGGGTCCACTGAAGCTTTCTTT. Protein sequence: CASSFRGRGSTEAFF.

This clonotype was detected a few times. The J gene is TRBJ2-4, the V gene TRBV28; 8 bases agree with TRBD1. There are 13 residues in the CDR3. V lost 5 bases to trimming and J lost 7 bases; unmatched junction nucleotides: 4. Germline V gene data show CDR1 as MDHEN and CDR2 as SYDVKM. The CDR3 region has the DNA TGTGCCAGCAGTCGGACAGGGCCGAACATTCAGTACTTC. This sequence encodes CASSRTGPNIQYF.

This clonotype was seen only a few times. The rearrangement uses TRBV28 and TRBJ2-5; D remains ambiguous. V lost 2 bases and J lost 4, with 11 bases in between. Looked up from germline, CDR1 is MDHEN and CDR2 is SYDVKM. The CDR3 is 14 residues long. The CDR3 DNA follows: TGTGCCAGCAGTTTACCCCCAATCGGAGAGACCCAGTACTTC. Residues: CASSLPPIGETQYF.

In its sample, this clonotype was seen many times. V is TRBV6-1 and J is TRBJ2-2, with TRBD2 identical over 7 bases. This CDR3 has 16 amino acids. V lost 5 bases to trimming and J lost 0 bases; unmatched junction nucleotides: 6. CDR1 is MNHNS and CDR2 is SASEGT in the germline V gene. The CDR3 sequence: CASSLFGGSNTGELFF. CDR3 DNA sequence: TGTGCCAGCAGTCTCTTCGGGGGGTCGAACACCGGGGAGCTGTTTTTT.

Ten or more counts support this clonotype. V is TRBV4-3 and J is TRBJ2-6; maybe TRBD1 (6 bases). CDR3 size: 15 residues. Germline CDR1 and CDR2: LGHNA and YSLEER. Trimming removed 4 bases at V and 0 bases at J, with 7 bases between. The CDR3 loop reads CASSPDSSGANVLTF. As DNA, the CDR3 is TGCGCCAGCAGCCCGGACAGCTCTGGGGCCAACGTCCTGACTTTC.

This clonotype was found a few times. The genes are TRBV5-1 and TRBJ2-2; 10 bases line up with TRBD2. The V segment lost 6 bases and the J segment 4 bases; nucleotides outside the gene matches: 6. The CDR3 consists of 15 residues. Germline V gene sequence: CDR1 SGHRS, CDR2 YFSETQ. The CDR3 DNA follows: TGCGCCAGCACTGCTAGCGGGAGACCCACCGGGGAGCTGTTTTTT. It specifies CASTASGRPTGELFF.

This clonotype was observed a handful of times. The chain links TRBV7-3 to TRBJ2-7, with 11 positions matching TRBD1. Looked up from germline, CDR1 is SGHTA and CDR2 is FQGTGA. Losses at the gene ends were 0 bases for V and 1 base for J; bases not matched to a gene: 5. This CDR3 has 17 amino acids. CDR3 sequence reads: CASSLTSRDRGSYEQYF. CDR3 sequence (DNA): TGTGCCAGCAGCTTAACGTCCCGGGACAGGGGGTCCTACGAGCAGTACTTC.

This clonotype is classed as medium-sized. As DNA, the CDR3 is TGCGCCAGCAGTGAGGCTAGCGGGCCCGTGCCGCAGTATTTT. Its translation: CASSEASGPVPQYF. The chain employs TRBV10-2 and TRBJ2-3; 8 bases line up with TRBD2. The CDR3 loop spans 14 amino acids. Germline assignment: CDR1 WSHSY and CDR2 SAAADI. V gave up 2 bases and J gave up 10 bases; unmatched junction bases: 8.